This entry features one T cell receptor beta chain sequence. Its antigen is currently unknown. The record originates from a study of shared clonotypes between healthy human individuals. Study-level results: With a handful of donors compared, 5% to 5.5% of naive CD4 clonotypes were shared. Clonotype sharing among donors was thought likely to change with sequencing depth.

Trimming left V 7 bases short and J 8 bases short, with 12 bases between. The CDR3 spans 11 residues. The germline gives CDR1 SGHDT, CDR2 YYEEEE. Every donor, a Caucasian adult, lived in Nashville, Tennessee. The method was immunoSEQ multiplex PCR; TCRdb's version includes in-frame clones alone and lacks a portion of them. The data show roughly 2,300,000 clones, roughly 92% seen once. The chain combines TRBV5-6 with TRBJ1-2; the D is unclear. The receptor's source is a man aged 18 to 30 in good health. Some clones in this sample may be carry-over from other donors' samples. Sequences were obtained from naive CD4+ T cells from PBMCs. Documented subset: CD45RA+ positively selected. CDR3 loop: CASGAGGGYTF. The CDR3 DNA reads TGTGCCAGCGGCGCTGGTGGCGGCTACACCTTC.